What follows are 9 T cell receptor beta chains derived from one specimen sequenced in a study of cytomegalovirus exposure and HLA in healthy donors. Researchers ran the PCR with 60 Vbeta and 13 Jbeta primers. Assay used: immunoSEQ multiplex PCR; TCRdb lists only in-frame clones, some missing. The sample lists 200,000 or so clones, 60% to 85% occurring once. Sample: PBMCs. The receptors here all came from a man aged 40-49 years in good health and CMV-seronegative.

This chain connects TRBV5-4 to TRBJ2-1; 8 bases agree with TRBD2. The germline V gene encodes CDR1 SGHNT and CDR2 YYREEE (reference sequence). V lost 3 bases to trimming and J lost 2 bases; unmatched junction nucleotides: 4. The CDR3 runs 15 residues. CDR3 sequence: CASSSYSGTYNEQFF. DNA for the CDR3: TGTGCCAGCAGCTCCTATAGCGGGACCTACAATGAGCAGTTCTTC.

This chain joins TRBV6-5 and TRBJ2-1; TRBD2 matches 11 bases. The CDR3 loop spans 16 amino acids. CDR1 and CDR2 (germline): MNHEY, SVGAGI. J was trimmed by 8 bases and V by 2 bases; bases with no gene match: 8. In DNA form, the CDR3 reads TGTGCCAGCAGTTACAGAACTAGCGGGAGTAAACATGAGCAGTTCTTC. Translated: CASSYRTSGSKHEQFF.

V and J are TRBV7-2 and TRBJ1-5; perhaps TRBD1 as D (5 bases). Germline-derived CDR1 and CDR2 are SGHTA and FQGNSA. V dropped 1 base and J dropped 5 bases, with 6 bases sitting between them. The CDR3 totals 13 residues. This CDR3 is CASSLGQYQPQHF. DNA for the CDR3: TGTGCCAGCAGCTTAGGACAGTATCAGCCCCAGCATTTT.

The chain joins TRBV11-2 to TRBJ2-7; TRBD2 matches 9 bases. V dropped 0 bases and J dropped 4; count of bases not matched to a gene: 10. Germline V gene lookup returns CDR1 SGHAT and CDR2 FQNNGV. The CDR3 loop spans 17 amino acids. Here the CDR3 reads CASSLDRLVAGGYEQYF. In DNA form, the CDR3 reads TGTGCCAGCAGCTTAGACCGACTTGTGGCGGGAGGGTACGAGCAGTACTTC. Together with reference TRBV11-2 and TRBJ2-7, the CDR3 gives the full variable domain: EAGVAQSPRYKIIEKRQSVAFWCNPISGHATLYWYQQILGQGPKLLIQFQNNGVVDDSQLPKDRFSAERLKGVDSTLKIQPAKLEDSAVYLCASSLDRLVAGGYEQYFGPGTRLTVT.

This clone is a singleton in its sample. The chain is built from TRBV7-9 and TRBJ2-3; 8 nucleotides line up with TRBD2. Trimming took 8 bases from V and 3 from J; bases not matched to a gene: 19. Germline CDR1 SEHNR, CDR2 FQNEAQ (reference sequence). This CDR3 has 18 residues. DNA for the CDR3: TGTGCCAGCCGGGAGGGAAGGGGAGATACAGGGTCGACAGATACGCAGTATTTT. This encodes CASREGRGDTGSTDTQYF.

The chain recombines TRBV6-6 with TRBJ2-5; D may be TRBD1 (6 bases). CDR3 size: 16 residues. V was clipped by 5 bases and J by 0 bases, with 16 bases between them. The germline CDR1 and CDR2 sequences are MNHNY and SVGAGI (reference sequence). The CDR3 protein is CASSPPQGSYQETQYF. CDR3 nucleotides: TGTGCCAGCAGTCCCCCCCAGGGGTCGTACCAAGAGACCCAGTACTTC.

Here the CDR3 reads CASRGGHYGELFF. In DNA, the CDR3 is TGTGCCAGCCGGGGGGGGCATTACGGGGAGCTGTTTTTT. The V gene is TRBV27, the J gene TRBJ2-2; 8 bases line up with TRBD2. There are 13 residues in the CDR3. V was pared by 8 bases and J by 7 bases, with 6 bases of the junction left unmatched. Germline V gives CDR1 MNHEY, CDR2 SMNVEV (reference sequence).

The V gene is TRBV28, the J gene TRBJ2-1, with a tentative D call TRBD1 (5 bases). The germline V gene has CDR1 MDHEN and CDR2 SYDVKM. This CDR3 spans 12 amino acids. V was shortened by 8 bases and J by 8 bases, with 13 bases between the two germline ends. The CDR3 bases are TGTGCCAGCTCCCTACAGGTCGATGAGCAGTTCTTC. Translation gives CASSLQVDEQFF.

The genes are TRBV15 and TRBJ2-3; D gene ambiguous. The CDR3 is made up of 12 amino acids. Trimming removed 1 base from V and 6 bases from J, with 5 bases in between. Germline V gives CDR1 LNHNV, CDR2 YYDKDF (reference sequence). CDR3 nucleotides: TGTGCCACCAGCAGAGTGAGCGATACGCAGTATTTT. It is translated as CATSRVSDTQYF.